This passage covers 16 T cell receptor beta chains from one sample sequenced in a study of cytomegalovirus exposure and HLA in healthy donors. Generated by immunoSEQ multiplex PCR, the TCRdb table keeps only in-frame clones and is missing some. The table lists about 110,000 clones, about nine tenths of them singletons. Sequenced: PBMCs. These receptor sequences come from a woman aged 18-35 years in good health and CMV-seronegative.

CDR3 coding DNA: TGTGCCAGCAGTTTTGCGCAGGCTACATACGAGCAGTACTTC. It yields the protein CASSFAQATYEQYF. This rearrangement joins TRBV28 to TRBJ2-7; no clear D. CDR1 MDHEN and CDR2 SYDVKM come from the germline V gene. Trimming stripped 3 bases from V and 4 bases from J, with 13 bases between. This CDR3 has 14 amino acids.

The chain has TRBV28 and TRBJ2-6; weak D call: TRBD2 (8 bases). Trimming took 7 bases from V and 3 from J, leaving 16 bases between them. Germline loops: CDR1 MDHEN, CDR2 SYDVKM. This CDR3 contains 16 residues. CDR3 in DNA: TGTGCCAGCATCCGGGGGGGGGACAGTGGGGCCAACGTCCTGACTTTC. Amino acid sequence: CASIRGGDSGANVLTF.

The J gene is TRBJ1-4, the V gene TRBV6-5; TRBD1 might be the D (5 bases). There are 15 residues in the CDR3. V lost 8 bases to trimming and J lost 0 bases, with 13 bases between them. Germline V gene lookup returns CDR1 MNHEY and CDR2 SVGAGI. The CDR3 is CASRKAGATNEKLFF. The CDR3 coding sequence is TGTGCCAGCCGTAAGGCGGGGGCAACTAATGAAAAACTGTTTTTT.

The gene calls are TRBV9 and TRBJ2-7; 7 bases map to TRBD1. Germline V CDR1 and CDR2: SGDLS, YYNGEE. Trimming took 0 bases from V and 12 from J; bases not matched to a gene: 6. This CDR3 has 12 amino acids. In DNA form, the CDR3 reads TGTGCCAGCAGCGTAGGGACAGGTGGGCTGTACTTC. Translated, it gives CASSVGTGGLYF.

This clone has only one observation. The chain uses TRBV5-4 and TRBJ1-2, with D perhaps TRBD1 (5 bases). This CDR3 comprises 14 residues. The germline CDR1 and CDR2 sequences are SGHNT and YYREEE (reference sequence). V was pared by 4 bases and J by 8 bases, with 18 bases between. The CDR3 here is CASSTGGGAKGYTF. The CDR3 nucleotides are TGTGCCAGCAGCACCGGGGGAGGGGCGAAAGGCTACACCTTC.

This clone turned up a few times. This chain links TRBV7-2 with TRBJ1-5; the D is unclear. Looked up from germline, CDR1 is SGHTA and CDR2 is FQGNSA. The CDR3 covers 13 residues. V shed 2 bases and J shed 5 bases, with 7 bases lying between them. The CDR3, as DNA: TGTGCCAGCAGCTTATCCCGGGATCAGCCCCAGCATTTT. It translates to CASSLSRDQPQHF.

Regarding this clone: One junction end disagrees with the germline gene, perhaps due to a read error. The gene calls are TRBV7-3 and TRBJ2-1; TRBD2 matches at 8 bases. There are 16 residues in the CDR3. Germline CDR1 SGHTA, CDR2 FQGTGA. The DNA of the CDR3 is TGTGCCAGCAGCCTAACAGCGGGAGTCTATAGCGATGAGCAGTTCTTC. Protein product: CASSLTAGVYSDEQFF.

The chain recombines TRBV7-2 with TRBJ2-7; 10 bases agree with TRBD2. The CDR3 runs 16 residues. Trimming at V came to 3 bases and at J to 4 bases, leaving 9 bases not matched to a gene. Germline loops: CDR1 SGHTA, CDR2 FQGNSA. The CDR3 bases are TGTGCCAGCAGCTTGGAAAGCGGGGGGGCCAGATACGAGCAGTACTTC. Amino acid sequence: CASSLESGGARYEQYF.

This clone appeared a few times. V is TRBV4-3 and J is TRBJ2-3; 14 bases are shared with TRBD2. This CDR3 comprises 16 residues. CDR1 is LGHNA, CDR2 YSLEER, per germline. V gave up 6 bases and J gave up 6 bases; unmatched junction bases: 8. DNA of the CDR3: TGCGCCAGCAGTTCCTCCGGGACTAGCGGGAGCGATACGCAGTATTTT. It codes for CASSSSGTSGSDTQYF.

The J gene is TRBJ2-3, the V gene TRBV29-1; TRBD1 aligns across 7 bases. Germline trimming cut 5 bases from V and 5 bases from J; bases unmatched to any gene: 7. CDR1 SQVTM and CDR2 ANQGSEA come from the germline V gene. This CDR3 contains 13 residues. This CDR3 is CSVFTGAEDTQYF. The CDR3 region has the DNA TGCAGCGTTTTTACAGGGGCGGAAGATACGCAGTATTTT.

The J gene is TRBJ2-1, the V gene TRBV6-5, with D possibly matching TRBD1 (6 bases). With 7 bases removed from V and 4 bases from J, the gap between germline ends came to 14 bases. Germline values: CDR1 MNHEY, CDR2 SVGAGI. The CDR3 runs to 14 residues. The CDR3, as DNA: TGTGCCAGCACTCGCCAACAGGGATACAATGAGCAGTTCTTC. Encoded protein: CASTRQQGYNEQFF.

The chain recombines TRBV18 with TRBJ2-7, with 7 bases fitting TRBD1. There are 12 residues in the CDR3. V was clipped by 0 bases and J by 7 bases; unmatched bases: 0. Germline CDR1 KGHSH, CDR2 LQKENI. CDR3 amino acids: CASSPPGQEQYF. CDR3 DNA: TGTGCCAGCTCACCACCGGGACAGGAGCAGTACTTC.

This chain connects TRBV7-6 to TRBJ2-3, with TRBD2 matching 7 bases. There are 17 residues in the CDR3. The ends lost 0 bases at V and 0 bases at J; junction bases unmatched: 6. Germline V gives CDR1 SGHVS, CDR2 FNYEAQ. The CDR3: CASSLARASGSTDTQYF. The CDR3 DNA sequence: TGTGCCAGCAGCTTAGCGCGGGCTAGCGGTAGCACAGATACGCAGTATTTT.

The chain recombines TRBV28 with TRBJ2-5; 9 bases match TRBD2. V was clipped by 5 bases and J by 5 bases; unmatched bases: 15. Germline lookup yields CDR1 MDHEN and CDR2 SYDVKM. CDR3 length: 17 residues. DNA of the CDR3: TGTGCCAGCAGTAGGGTTAGCGGGGGCGGTACAAGGGAGACCCAGTACTTC. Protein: CASSRVSGGGTRETQYF.

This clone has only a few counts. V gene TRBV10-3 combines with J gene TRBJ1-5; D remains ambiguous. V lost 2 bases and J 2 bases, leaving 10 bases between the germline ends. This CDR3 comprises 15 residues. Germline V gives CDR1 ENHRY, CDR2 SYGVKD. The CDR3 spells CAISEGLGGNQPQHF. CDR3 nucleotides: TGTGCCATCAGTGAGGGCCTAGGAGGCAATCAGCCCCAGCATTTT.

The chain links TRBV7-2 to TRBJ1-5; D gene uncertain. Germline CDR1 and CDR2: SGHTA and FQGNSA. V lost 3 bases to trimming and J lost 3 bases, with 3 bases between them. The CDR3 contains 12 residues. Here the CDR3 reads CASSFFNQPQHF. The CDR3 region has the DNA TGTGCCAGCAGCTTCTTCAATCAGCCCCAGCATTTT. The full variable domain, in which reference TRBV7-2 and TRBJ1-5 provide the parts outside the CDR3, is GAGVSQSPSNKVTEKGKDVELRCDPISGHTALYWYRQSLGQGLEFLIYFQGNSAPDKSGLPSDRFSAERTGGSVSTLTIQRTQQEDSAVYLCASSFFNQPQHFGDGTRLSIL.